This T cell receptor beta chain is drawn from a study of blood T cell repertoires in COVID-19. Study context: Sites in the United States, Italy and Spain provided acute and convalescent COVID-19 samples. T cells, B-cell-depleted T cells, or PBMCs supplied cDNA or gDNA.

Per the authors' pipeline: Cell counts per sample came from amplifying reference gene primers. The protocol was immunoSEQ multiplex PCR, while the TCRdb copy is restricted to in-frame clones and leaves out a portion. V and J calls and clone size follow that table, whereas D and trimming were derived from the DNA. The table lists about 110,000 clones, around three quarters of them singletons. This clonotype originated in a human donor in a cohort sampled during active or convalescent COVID-19. Sequenced material: peripheral blood.

The CDR3: CASSPLASGELFF. CDR3 bases: TGTGCCAGCTCACCTCTAGCTTCCGGGGAGCTGTTTTTT. This sequence joins TRBV18 and TRBJ2-2; D possibly corresponds to TRBD2 (5 bases). The CDR3 is 13 residues long. Trimming took 3 bases from V and 6 from J, leaving 8 bases between them. Per germline, CDR1 KGHSH and CDR2 LQKENI.